Following are 32 T cell receptor beta chains from one sample sequenced in a study of blood T cells in healthy people across ages. Sample-barcoded 5' priming and a J-beta primer mix drove a second PCR of roughly 7 to 11 cycles. TCRdb reprocessed the 5' RACE reads with MiXCR, giving one entry per CDR3 protein. The sample holds about 1,500,000 distinct CDR3 sequences, 28% seen once. Specimen: blood. The source is a woman aged 30 to 39 in good health.

This clonotype came up a few times. This chain connects TRBV19 to TRBJ1-5; 8 bases match TRBD1. The CDR3 contains 15 residues. Germline CDR1 reads LNHDA; CDR2 reads SQIVND (reference sequence). J was trimmed by 4 bases and V by 6 bases; bases with no gene match: 8. The CDR3 DNA follows: TGTGCCAGTAGCGCGACAGGGGCAGGGAATCAGCCCCAGCATTTT. Its translation is CASSATGAGNQPQHF.

J is TRBJ2-5 and V is TRBV12-5; the D is unclear. This CDR3 has 10 amino acids. The germline V gene has CDR1 LGHNT and CDR2 FRNRAP. Trimming removed 7 bases from V and 11 bases from J, with 11 bases in between. The CDR3 loop reads CASALHEQYF. The CDR3 region has the DNA TGTGCTAGTGCCCTTCATGAGCAGTACTTC. The full variable domain, completed using reference TRBV12-5 and TRBJ2-5, is DARVTQTPRHKVTEMGQEVTMRCQPILGHNTVFWYRQTMMQGLELLAYFRNRAPLDDSGMPKDRFSAEMPDATLATLKIQPSEPRDSAVYFCASALHEQYFGPGTRLLVL.

Only one count was recorded for this clonotype. This chain uses TRBV11-1 with TRBJ2-3; 8 bases match TRBD2. The germline CDR1 and CDR2 sequences are SGHAT and FQDESV (reference sequence). This CDR3 is built from 17 residues. The V and J ends lost 4 bases and 5 bases, in that order; junction bases with no gene match: 14. The DNA of the CDR3 is TGTGCCAGCAGCTCGCGGCGGGGGGCGTTCGGAAGAGATACGCAGTATTTT. It translates to CASSSRRGAFGRDTQYF. The full variable domain, its missing parts supplied by reference TRBV11-1 and TRBJ2-3, is EAEVAQSPRYKITEKSQAVAFWCDPISGHATLYWYRQILGQGPELLVQFQDESVVDDSQLPKDRFSAERLKGVDSTLKIQPAELGDSAMYLCASSSRRGAFGRDTQYFGPGTRLTVL.

This clonotype was detected many times. This chain uses TRBV5-1 with TRBJ2-7; 8 positions match TRBD1. The CDR3 is made up of 15 amino acids. The germline gives CDR1 SGHRS, CDR2 YFSETQ. After removal of 7 bases from V and 1 base from J, the junction contained 10 bases not matched to a gene. The CDR3 reads CASEPGTGGSYEQYF. The DNA of the CDR3 is TGCGCCAGCGAACCCGGGACAGGAGGGTCCTACGAGCAGTACTTC.

This clonotype was picked up many times. The chain couples TRBV5-1 to TRBJ1-4; 7 bases match TRBD1. The CDR3 contains 17 residues. Germline V lookup: CDR1 SGHRS, CDR2 YFSETQ. Losses at the gene ends were 0 bases for V and 8 bases for J; bases not matched to a gene: 13. The CDR3 coding sequence is TGCGCCAGCAGCTTGGACAGGGGCGCCCGAAGGGGCGAAAAACTGTTTTTT. Protein: CASSLDRGARRGEKLFF. Full variable domain (missing parts from reference TRBV5-1 and TRBJ1-4): KAGVTQTPRYLIKTRGQQVTLSCSPISGHRSVSWYQQTPGQGLQFLFEYFSETQRNKGNFPGRFSGRQFSNSRSEMNVSTLELGDSALYLCASSLDRGARRGEKLFFGSGTQLSVL.

This clonotype was seen repeatedly, ten times or more. The genes are TRBV25-1 and TRBJ1-2, with D possibly being TRBD1 (6 bases). Germline V gene sequence: CDR1 MGHDK, CDR2 SYGVNS. The CDR3 consists of 14 residues. Trimming shortened V by 4 bases and J by 2 bases, and 11 bases separated the two germline ends. The CDR3: CASSAFQGNYGYTF. The CDR3 DNA follows: TGTGCCAGCAGTGCATTCCAGGGGAACTATGGCTACACCTTC.

This clonotype came up many times. This sequence joins TRBV24-1 and TRBJ2-5; TRBD1 aligns across 8 bases. Germline V gene data show CDR1 as KGHDR and CDR2 as SFDVKD. The trim removed 5 bases at V and 3 bases at J, leaving 10 bases unmatched. The CDR3 is 16 residues long. CDR3 loop: CATSVLGQGAKETQYF. Written as DNA, the CDR3 is TGTGCCACCAGTGTCCTTGGACAGGGAGCCAAAGAGACCCAGTACTTC.

Regarding this clonotype: A clone one base away is much larger, so this may be a read error. The chain employs TRBV29-1 and TRBJ2-5; TRBD1 is a possible D gene (6 bases). Trimming cost V 7 bases and J 4 bases, with 19 bases left between them. This CDR3 contains 14 residues. CDR1 is SQVTM, CDR2 ANQGSEA, per germline. The CDR3 DNA reads TGCAGCGCGGCAAGACCGGCAGGGGTAGAGACCCAGTACTTC. It is translated as CSAARPAGVETQYF.

This clonotype showed up many times. The chain is built from TRBV29-1 and TRBJ2-1; D uncertain. Germline values: CDR1 SQVTM, CDR2 ANQGSEA. The V end was cut by 4 bases, the J end by 3 bases, with 7 bases between. This CDR3 region has 12 residues. CDR3 sequence reads: CSVGANYNEQFF. In DNA form, the CDR3 reads TGCAGCGTTGGGGCCAACTACAATGAGCAGTTCTTC.

V usage is TRBV7-9 and J usage is TRBJ1-6; D not certain. Trimming shortened V by 5 bases and J by 6 bases, and 20 bases separated the two germline ends. There are 17 residues in the CDR3. CDR1 is SEHNR, CDR2 FQNEAQ, per germline (reference sequence). CDR3 sequence: CASSPQRTGSLNSPLHF. DNA for the CDR3: TGTGCCAGCAGCCCCCAAAGGACGGGGAGTCTTAATTCACCCCTCCACTTT.

About this clonotype: This may be a read error, as it is one base from a much larger clone. The chain couples TRBV4-1 to TRBJ1-2; no firm D call. This CDR3 contains 14 residues. Looked up from germline, CDR1 is MGHRA and CDR2 is YSYEKL. V was pared by 2 bases and J by 8 bases, with 15 bases between. The CDR3 is CASSQTPARGGYTF. The CDR3 coding sequence is TGCGCCAGCAGCCAAACTCCAGCGCGTGGAGGCTACACCTTC.

For this clonotype: A much larger clonotype is one base distant, so this may be a read error. V gene TRBV7-9 combines with J gene TRBJ2-5; the match to TRBD1 covers 8 bases. The closer fit of TRBJ2-7 to the DNA end suggests the J call may be wrong. Germline lookup yields CDR1 SEHNR and CDR2 FQNEAQ (reference sequence). The CDR3 spans 18 residues. The CDR3 loop is CASSTDVFPGQAIHEQYF. The CDR3 coding sequence is TGTGCCAGCAGCACAGATGTCTTCCCGGGACAGGCAATCCACGAGCAGTACTTC.

This clonotype has just a few counts. The chain has TRBV29-1 and TRBJ2-3; D is tentatively TRBD1 or TRBD2 (6 bases each). V lost 3 bases and J 0 bases, leaving 13 bases between the germline ends. Germline-derived CDR1 and CDR2 are SQVTM and ANQGSEA. The length of the CDR3 is 15 residues. The CDR3 DNA sequence: TGCAGCGTTGACACCGCGGGACAAAGCACAGATACGCAGTATTTT. Its translation is CSVDTAGQSTDTQYF.

This clonotype was recorded a few times. The chain links TRBV12-3 or TRBV12-4 to TRBJ2-1, with 10 positions matching TRBD2. The CDR3 has 15 residues. V trimming: 3 bases; J trimming: 6 bases; junction bases outside the gene matches: 5. CDR3 coding DNA: TGTGCCAGCAGTTTCCTAGCGGGAGTGTCCAATGAGCAGTTCTTC. Protein: CASSFLAGVSNEQFF.

This chain joins TRBV30 and TRBJ2-3, with D tentatively TRBD1 (5 bases). V was cut by 6 bases and J by 1 base, with 8 bases left in between. This CDR3 has 12 amino acids. CDR1 is GTSNPN, CDR2 SVGIG, per germline (reference sequence). The CDR3 here is CACPRGTDTQYF. The CDR3 DNA sequence: TGTGCCTGTCCCAGGGGCACAGATACGCAGTATTTT.

The sample holds a few counts of this clonotype. The chain uses TRBV7-9 and TRBJ2-1, with 7 bases matching TRBD2. The CDR3 is 15 residues long. Germline-derived CDR1 and CDR2 are SEHNR and FQNEAQ (reference sequence). The V gene end was trimmed by 4 bases and the J gene end by 10 bases; junction bases not matched to a gene: 13. CDR3 sequence (DNA): TGTGCCAGCAGCTCCCCGGGACTACCCGATCGCGAGCAGTTCTTC. This sequence encodes CASSSPGLPDREQFF.

This clonotype has a handful of counts. The chain uses TRBV20-1 and TRBJ1-1; the D is unclear. Germline V gene sequence: CDR1 DFQATT, CDR2 SNEGSKA (reference sequence). The CDR3 spans 14 residues. V lost 4 bases and J lost 0, with 12 bases in between. The CDR3: CSATVEGMNTEAFF. The CDR3 DNA is TGCAGTGCTACTGTGGAGGGCATGAACACTGAAGCTTTCTTT.

The genes are TRBV5-1 and TRBJ2-3; 7 bases agree with TRBD1. After removal of 5 bases from V and 2 bases from J, the junction contained 5 bases not matched to a gene. The germline gives CDR1 SGHRS, CDR2 YFSETQ. This CDR3 has 14 amino acids. The CDR3 DNA follows: TGCGCCAGCAGACCCGGGACAGCCACAGATACGCAGTATTTT. Its protein is CASRPGTATDTQYF.

The chain employs TRBV3-1 and TRBJ2-5; D gene unclear. The germline V gene has CDR1 LGHDT and CDR2 YNNKEL (reference sequence). Deletions cut 4 bases from V and 5 bases from J, with 8 bases between. CDR3 length equals 12 residues. The CDR3 loop reads CASSLWLETQYF. In DNA form, the CDR3 reads TGTGCCAGCAGCCTTTGGTTGGAGACCCAGTACTTC.

The genes are TRBV20-1 and TRBJ2-5; tentatively, D is TRBD1 (7 bases). V was trimmed by 4 bases and J by 11 bases, leaving 20 bases between them. Germline lookup yields CDR1 DFQATT and CDR2 SNEGSKA (reference sequence). The CDR3 has 13 residues. The CDR3 sequence: CSATGGLRNEQYF. CDR3 nucleotides: TGCAGTGCTACAGGGGGGCTGAGGAATGAGCAGTACTTC.

Ten or more counts support this clonotype. The chain combines TRBV7-2 with TRBJ2-1; 7 nucleotides agree with TRBD2. CDR3 length: 15 residues. Losses at the gene ends were 5 bases for V and 7 bases for J; bases not matched to a gene: 11. Germline CDR1 SGHTA, CDR2 FQGNSA. CDR3 loop: CASSRGREGKNEQFF. DNA for the CDR3: TGTGCCAGCAGCCGGGGGAGGGAGGGGAAAAATGAGCAGTTCTTC.

This chain joins TRBV12-3 or TRBV12-4 and TRBJ1-1, with 9 bases that match TRBD1. CDR3 length: 16 amino acids. J lost 0 bases, V lost 4 bases, and 6 bases had no gene match. The CDR3 DNA reads TGTGCCAGCAGTTCTGTCGACAGGGGGATGAACACTGAAGCTTTCTTT. Amino acids: CASSSVDRGMNTEAFF.

This chain joins TRBV27 and TRBJ2-1, with D perhaps TRBD2 (5 bases). V dropped 3 bases and J dropped 1 base, with 10 bases sitting between them. The CDR3 totals 15 residues. Looked up from germline, CDR1 is MNHEY and CDR2 is SMNVEV (reference sequence). The CDR3 coding sequence is TGTGCCAGCAGTTTCCAGGCGGGTTCCTACAATGAGCAGTTCTTC. Translating gives CASSFQAGSYNEQFF.

This clonotype turned up a few times. The chain combines TRBV20-1 with TRBJ2-3, with unresolved D. The CDR3 covers 13 residues. Germline CDR1 is DFQATT and CDR2 is SNEGSKA (reference sequence). V lost 1 base, J lost 4 bases, and 9 bases lay in between. The CDR3 here is CSARAYLADTQYF. The CDR3 region has the DNA TGCAGTGCTAGAGCTTATTTAGCAGATACGCAGTATTTT.

A few counts support this clonotype. The germline gene is not matched at one end of the junction; a read error may be the cause. V and J are TRBV3-1 and TRBJ2-7; tentatively, D is TRBD1 (5 bases). CDR1 and CDR2 (germline): LGHDT, YNNKEL (reference sequence). This CDR3 is 14 amino acids long. CDR3 sequence reads: CAGSRAGIPYEQYF. The CDR3 DNA follows: TGTGCCGGCAGCAGGGCTGGGATCCCCTACGAGCAGTACTTC.

This rearrangement joins TRBV27 to TRBJ2-3; D uncertain. The CDR3 covers 11 residues. The V gene's germline CDR1 is MNHEY and CDR2 SMNVEV (reference sequence). The CDR3 here is CATVVSDTQYF. The DNA of the CDR3 is TGTGCGACGGTTGTATCAGATACGCAGTATTTT.

This clonotype was counted a few times. The chain employs TRBV6-5 and TRBJ1-6; 10 positions agree with TRBD1. Losses at the gene ends were 5 bases for V and 11 bases for J; bases not matched to a gene: 6. This CDR3 has 14 amino acids. CDR1 and CDR2 from the germline V gene are MNHEY and SVGAGI. The CDR3 DNA follows: TGTGCCAGCAGTACCAGACAGGGGGCTACACCCCTCCACTTT. Its translation is CASSTRQGATPLHF.

With regard to this clonotype: Possible read error: a much larger clone is one base away. This chain joins TRBV12-3 or TRBV12-4 and TRBJ1-2, with TRBD1 matching over 8 bases. CDR3 length: 17 amino acids. The CDR3 is CASSPLGQARSNYDYTF. CDR3 in DNA: TGTGCCAGCAGCCCATTGGGACAGGCACGATCTAACTATGACTACACCTTC.

The V gene is TRBV6-5, the J gene TRBJ2-6; D may be TRBD2 (5 bases). Between the trimmed V and J ends, which lost 4 bases and 2 bases, there was a span of 21 bases. This CDR3 contains 19 residues. Germline V gene sequence: CDR1 MNHEY, CDR2 SVGAGI. The CDR3 sequence: CASSSRGATFSAGANVLTF. The CDR3 nucleotides read TGTGCCAGCAGTTCACGGGGAGCAACCTTCTCTGCTGGGGCCAACGTCCTGACTTTC.

This clonotype was detected only a few times. The chain couples TRBV4-1 to TRBJ2-1; tentative D call: TRBD1 (6 bases). Trimming pared 2 bases from V and 6 bases from J, leaving 17 bases between. The CDR3 is made up of 16 amino acids. Germline V lookup: CDR1 MGHRA, CDR2 YSYEKL. The CDR3 DNA reads TGCGCCAGCAGCCAATCGGGACAACGGGTGCTCAATGAGCAGTTCTTC. Encoded protein: CASSQSGQRVLNEQFF.

The gene calls are TRBV2 and TRBJ2-1, with 12 bases fitting TRBD2. From germline, CDR1 is SNHLY and CDR2 FYNNEI. Germline trimming cut 3 bases from V and 9 bases from J; bases unmatched to any gene: 6. CDR3 size: 15 residues. CDR3 in DNA: TGTGCCAGCAGTGAGACTAGCGGGAGAGGCGGTGAGCAGTTCTTC. It is translated as CASSETSGRGGEQFF.

Many counts were recorded for this clonotype. The chain combines TRBV7-6 with TRBJ2-3; D remains unclear. Trimming removed 1 base from V and 2 bases from J, with 10 bases in between. The germline gives CDR1 SGHVS, CDR2 FNYEAQ. The CDR3 sequence is 15 residues long. The CDR3 nucleotides read TGTGCCAGCAGCTTAGTCCACAGCCTCACAGATACGCAGTATTTT. Translating gives CASSLVHSLTDTQYF.